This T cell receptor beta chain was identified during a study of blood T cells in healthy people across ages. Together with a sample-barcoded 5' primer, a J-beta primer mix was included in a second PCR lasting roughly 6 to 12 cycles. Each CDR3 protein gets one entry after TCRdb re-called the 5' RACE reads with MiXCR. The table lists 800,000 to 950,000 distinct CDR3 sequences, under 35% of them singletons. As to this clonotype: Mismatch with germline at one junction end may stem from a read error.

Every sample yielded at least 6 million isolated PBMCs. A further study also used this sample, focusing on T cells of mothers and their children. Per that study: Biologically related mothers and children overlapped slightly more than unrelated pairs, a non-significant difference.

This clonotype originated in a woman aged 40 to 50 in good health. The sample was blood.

CDR3 DNA: TGTGTCAGCAGCGTAGTTGGAGAGAGGGGGATTCAGTACTTC. Translation gives CVSSVVGERGIQYF. The V and J genes are TRBV9 and TRBJ2-4, with a weak D call TRBD1 (6 bases). The CDR3 length is 14 residues. CDR1 and CDR2 from the germline V gene are SGDLS and YYNGEE.